The clone carrying this TCR beta chain was observed at least ten times. What it binds is not known. Over 160 million TCR-beta sequences from 15-18 subjects came from every sequencing run. TCRdb used MiXCR to reprocess the 5' RACE reads, holding one entry per CDR3 protein. Seen here are approximately 90,000 distinct CDR3 sequences, roughly 4% observed once, and the top ten hold roughly 6%. This record belongs to a study of neurological immune-mediated disorders. Study outcomes and limitations: There were no CDR3 amino acid sequences shared by expanded clones across subjects, a result suggesting private repertoires in all groups.

Trimming at V came to 5 bases and at J to 8 bases, leaving 0 bases not matched to a gene. Germline lookup yields CDR1 KGHSH and CDR2 LQKENI. The CDR3 loop spans 11 amino acids. The unsorted libraries were produced from 2 million PBMCs held at -80 C. This sequence joins TRBV18 and TRBJ1-1; 9 positions agree with TRBD1. What was sequenced was PBMCs. The clonotype comes from a woman aged 18-29 years with multiple sclerosis. In nucleotides, the CDR3 is TGTGCCAGCTCAGGGACAGGGGAAGCTTTCTTT. Protein sequence: CASSGTGEAFF.